Presented here are 16 T cell receptor beta chains from one specimen sequenced in a study of response to subunit inactivated influenza vaccine. TCRdb independently ran MiXCR on the RT-PCR reads; one entry per CDR3 protein. The sample includes hundreds of thousands of distinct CDR3 sequences, 7.5% to 8.5% seen only once; the top ten take 13%. This specimen was PBMCs from blood, taken about 23 months after vaccination. All receptors derive from a man aged 45-69 years who received an inactivated influenza vaccine.

This clonotype came up many times. V is TRBV9 and J is TRBJ1-3; TRBD1 is a possible D gene (5 bases). Trimming stripped 0 bases from V and 1 base from J, with 11 bases between. Germline CDR1 and CDR2: SGDLS and YYNGEE. This CDR3 region has 16 residues. The CDR3 spells CASSVDTGPSGNTIYF. The DNA for the CDR3 is TGTGCCAGCAGCGTAGATACAGGCCCATCTGGAAACACCATATATTTT.

This clonotype has a handful of counts. The chain carries TRBV6-2 or TRBV6-3 and TRBJ1-2; perhaps TRBD1 as D (5 bases). Germline V gene sequence: CDR1 MNHEY, CDR2 SVGEGT. V lost 5 bases to trimming and J lost 1 base, with 11 bases between them. The CDR3 length is 14 residues. CDR3 region: CASSRTPVNYGYTF. The CDR3 bases are TGTGCCAGCAGTCGGACACCCGTTAACTATGGCTACACCTTC.

This clonotype was recorded at least ten times. The V call is TRBV5-1, the J call TRBJ2-5; no clear D gene. This CDR3 region has 13 residues. CDR1 is SGHRS, CDR2 YFSETQ, per germline. Trimming took 4 bases from V and 4 from J, leaving 11 bases between them. CDR3 protein: CASSVNIIETQYF. CDR3 nucleotide sequence: TGCGCCAGCAGCGTTAATATCATAGAGACCCAGTACTTC. Drawing the rest from reference TRBV5-1 and TRBJ2-5, the complete variable domain is KAGVTQTPRYLIKTRGQQVTLSCSPISGHRSVSWYQQTPGQGLQFLFEYFSETQRNKGNFPGRFSGRQFSNSRSEMNVSTLELGDSALYLCASSVNIIETQYFGPGTRLLVL.

The chain joins TRBV18 to TRBJ2-7; D unclear. The germline gives CDR1 KGHSH, CDR2 LQKENI. Between the trimmed V and J ends, which lost 1 base and 0 bases, there was a span of 7 bases. This CDR3 spans 14 amino acids. CDR3 sequence (DNA): TGTGCCAGCTCACCACGAGTTAGCTCCTACGAGCAGTACTTC. It codes for CASSPRVSSYEQYF.

The genes are TRBV9 and TRBJ1-2; D is undetermined. The CDR3 consists of 13 residues. Trimming removed 0 bases at V and 1 base at J, with 4 bases between. Germline CDR1 SGDLS, CDR2 YYNGEE. Here the CDR3 DNA reads TGTGCCAGCAGCGTAGCTGTTAACTATGGCTACACCTTC. Protein product: CASSVAVNYGYTF.

Ten or more counts support this clonotype. The chain employs TRBV7-2 and TRBJ2-3; 8 bases line up with TRBD1. The J segment lost 6 bases and the V segment lost 5 bases, leaving 7 bases of the junction unmatched. The CDR3 length is 14 residues. Germline V gene sequence: CDR1 SGHTA, CDR2 FQGNSA. CDR3 protein: CASSPLTGVDTQYF. CDR3 DNA: TGTGCCAGCAGCCCTTTGACAGGGGTGGATACGCAGTATTTT.

This clonotype was seen repeatedly, ten times or more. The chain links TRBV7-2 to TRBJ2-7; 9 nucleotides line up with TRBD2. The CDR3 spans 15 residues. V shed 4 bases, J shed 0 bases, and the junction held 4 bases outside the gene matches. In germline, CDR1 is SGHTA, CDR2 FQGNSA. The CDR3 coding sequence is TGTGCCAGCAGCTACGCGGGACTAGCCTCCTACGAGCAGTACTTC. Translated, it gives CASSYAGLASYEQYF.

In its sample, this clonotype was seen a few times. The chain joins TRBV6-1 to TRBJ2-7; D may be TRBD1 (5 bases). The V end lost 1 base, the J end lost 3 bases, and 10 bases lay between the germline ends. Germline CDR1 and CDR2: MNHNS and SASEGT. The CDR3 runs 14 residues. The CDR3 protein is CASSEGGRGYEQYF. The CDR3 nucleotides are TGTGCCAGCAGTGAAGGGGGAAGGGGCTACGAGCAGTACTTC.

This clonotype was counted ten times or more. The chain couples TRBV7-8 to TRBJ2-5, with 7 bases aligning to TRBD1. In germline, CDR1 is SGHVS, CDR2 FQNEAQ. This CDR3 is 13 amino acids long. V was clipped by 5 bases and J by 4 bases; unmatched bases: 4. CDR3 sequence: CASSLPGGETQYF. CDR3 nucleotide sequence: TGTGCCAGCAGCCTGCCAGGGGGAGAGACCCAGTACTTC.

The chain combines TRBV11-2 with TRBJ2-5; D unclear. The CDR3 has 15 residues. The germline CDR1 and CDR2 sequences are SGHAT and FQNNGV. V dropped 7 bases and J dropped 1 base, with 16 bases sitting between them. The CDR3 DNA sequence: TGTGCCAGCACCAACGAGGCCGGTCCCCAAGAGACCCAGTACTTC. Encoded protein: CASTNEAGPQETQYF.

The table lists this clonotype with many counts. The CDR3 nucleotides are TGCGCCAGCAGCCAAGATACAGGAGAGACCCAGTACTTC. Translated: CASSQDTGETQYF. V gene TRBV4-3 combines with J gene TRBJ2-5, with a weak D call TRBD1 (5 bases). CDR3 length: 13 residues. CDR1 and CDR2 (germline): LGHNA, YSLEER. V dropped 0 bases and J dropped 4 bases, with 6 bases sitting between them.

This clonotype was picked up many times. V usage is TRBV2 and J usage is TRBJ2-5, with D perhaps matching TRBD1 (5 bases). Germline values: CDR1 SNHLY, CDR2 FYNNEI. Between the trimmed V and J ends, which lost 2 bases and 3 bases, there was a span of 7 bases. The CDR3 consists of 13 residues. The CDR3 bases are TGTGCCAGCAGTGAAATCAGGGAAGAGACCCAGTACTTC. Translating gives CASSEIREETQYF.

This clonotype was seen ten or more times. The chain uses TRBV16 and TRBJ2-2; no clear D. This CDR3 contains 15 residues. V gave up 4 bases and J gave up 1 base, with 10 bases separating them. Germline V gene data show CDR1 as KGHSY and CDR2 as FQNENV. The CDR3 DNA reads as TGTGCCAGCAGCCGCCCAAGGCGGAACACCGGGGAGCTGTTTTTT. It codes for CASSRPRRNTGELFF.

This clonotype has a handful of counts. The V and J genes are TRBV20-1 and TRBJ2-7; D is perhaps TRBD1 (9 bases). This CDR3 comprises 20 residues. Trimming removed 6 bases at V and 2 bases at J, with 35 bases between. Germline CDR1 reads DFQATT; CDR2 reads SNEGSKA (reference sequence). The CDR3 DNA sequence: TGCAGTGCGCACAGGGGGCGCGGGGGCGGGAGGACCAACCTAGCCTACGAGCAGTACTTC. Translating gives CSAHRGRGGGRTNLAYEQYF.

This chain links TRBV27 with TRBJ2-7; D is perhaps TRBD1 (5 bases). The ends were cut back, 7 bases at V and 3 bases at J, with 16 bases in the middle. This CDR3 contains 14 residues. Looked up from germline, CDR1 is MNHEY and CDR2 is SMNVEV (reference sequence). The CDR3: CASKGSADSYEQYF. In DNA form, the CDR3 reads TGTGCCAGCAAGGGGTCAGCCGATAGCTACGAGCAGTACTTC.

The V call is TRBV4-2, the J call TRBJ1-5; no firm D call. Between the trimmed V and J ends, which lost 10 bases and 0 bases, there was a span of 13 bases. The CDR3 runs 14 residues. Germline CDR1 reads LGHNA; CDR2 reads YNFKEQ. The chain's CDR3 is CATGRENSNQPQHF. CDR3 bases: TGTGCCACGGGAAGGGAGAATAGCAATCAGCCCCAGCATTTT.